This is a list of T cell receptor beta chains from one sample in a study of cytotoxic CD8 clonotypes in ibrutinib-treated CLL. TCRdb's copy holds only in-frame clones and misses some; the assay was immunoSEQ multiplex PCR. The sample consists of 70,000 to 85,000 clones, around 84% of them appearing once. The sample in question was PBMCs, obtained at disease progression, from a patient treated with ibrutinib. Receptors were obtained from a human donor with chronic lymphocytic leukemia. The CDR3 runs from the conserved cysteine through the conserved F or W. D genes are given only for firm matches. Only some rows state a clone size, as once, few, many or a class for expanded clones.

>TRBJ1-4|TRBV7-6|NA|NA
TGTGCCAGCAGCGGTACTGCTTTGGACGGGGCCCAAGTAAAACTGTTTTTT
CASSGTALDGAQVKLFF
>TRBJ1-2|TRBV4-1|NA|NA
TGCGCCAGCAGCCAGGGATCCGTTCCGGGCTACACCTTC
CASSQGSVPGYTF
>TRBJ1-1|TRBV12-2|NA|few
TGTGCAAGTCGCTGGGCTGGGGCCCATCCGCCCACTGAAGCTTTCTTT
CASRWAGAHPPTEAFF
>TRBJ2-7|TRBV11-2|TRBD2|NA
TGTGCCAGCAGCTCACGACCCCGGGGCGGGGGTCCCTACGAGCAGTACTTC
CASSSRPRGGGPYEQYF
>TRBJ2-7|TRBV2|TRBD1|NA
TGTGCCAGCAGCGCCGGGACAGGGGCTTTGTACGAGCAGTACTTC
CASSAGTGALYEQYF
>TRBJ2-7|TRBV2|TRBD1|once
TGTGCCAGCAGAGCAAAAGACAGGGGCTACGAGCAGTACTTC
CASRAKDRGYEQYF
>TRBJ2-7|TRBV18|NA|NA
TGTGCCAGCTCACCACCGGGAGAGTACGAGCAGTACTTC
CASSPPGEYEQYF
>TRBJ2-3|TRBV30|NA|NA
TGTGCCTGGAGTGGACTCGCTCGCACAGATACGCAGTATTTT
CAWSGLARTDTQYF
>TRBJ1-5|TRBV21-1|NA|NA
TGTGCCAGCAGCAAATTCCCAGGGACTAATCAGCCCCAGCATTTT
CASSKFPGTNQPQHF
>TRBJ1-3|TRBV6-6|NA|NA
TGTGCCAGCAGTCTTATGACTGGAAACACCATATATTTT
CASSLMTGNTIYF
>TRBJ1-2|TRBV6-5|NA|NA
TGTGCCAGCAGTTACTCCCTGACGACGGTGGGTGGAGGCTACACCTTC
CASSYSLTTVGGGYTF
>TRBJ2-1|TRBV9|TRBD2|NA
TGTGCCAGCAGCCGTGGGACTAGCGGGGGAAATGAGCAGTTCTTC
CASSRGTSGGNEQFF
>TRBJ2-3|TRBV6-6|NA|few
TGTGCCAGCAGTTACCACAGCACAGATACGCAGTATTTT
CASSYHSTDTQYF
>TRBJ2-2|TRBV5-1|NA|NA
TGCGCCATATGGGCCGGGGAGCTGTTTTTT
CAIWAGELFF
>TRBJ1-4|TRBV4-1|NA|NA
TGCGCCAGCAGCCAACGTCCTACAGGGTATACTAATGAAAAACTGTTTTTT
CASSQRPTGYTNEKLFF
>TRBJ2-7|TRBV30|TRBD1|NA
TGTGCCTGGAGTCGAATGTTCTCCCGGGACAGCAAGTCCTACGAGCAGTACTTC
CAWSRMFSRDSKSYEQYF
>TRBJ2-3|TRBV4-2|NA|NA
TGTGCCAGCAGCCCGGCTCTAGAGGCAGATACGCAGTATTTT
CASSPALEADTQYF
>TRBJ1-1|TRBV5-1|NA|few
TGCGCCAGCAGCCCTGTGGGTTACACTGAAGCTTTCTTT
CASSPVGYTEAFF
>TRBJ1-6|TRBV19|TRBD1|NA
TGTGCCAGTAGGACGACAGGGGGCTTCAATTCACCCCTCCACTTT
CASRTTGGFNSPLHF
>TRBJ1-2|TRBV29-1|NA|few
TGCAGCGGCGGGGGGGCCGAAGGCTACACCTTC
CSGGGAEGYTF
>TRBJ1-6|TRBV19|NA|NA
TGTGCCAGTAGTCTAGGGCAGGCGAGCTCCTATAATTCACCCCTCCACTTT
CASSLGQASSYNSPLHF
>TRBJ1-2|TRBV28|NA|few
TGTGCCAGCAGTTTAGATTTCTATGGCTACACCTTC
CASSLDFYGYTF
>TRBJ2-3|TRBV18|TRBD1|NA
TGTGCCAGCTCCCCGACAGGGGGCTTGACAGATACGCAGTATTTT
CASSPTGGLTDTQYF
>TRBJ2-7|TRBV5-1|NA|once
TGCGCCAGCAGCTTGGACTACAACTCCTACGAGCAGTACTTC
CASSLDYNSYEQYF
>TRBJ2-7|TRBV7-9|NA|NA
TGTGCCAGCGCACGGCTCAACTACGAGCAGTACTTC
CASARLNYEQYF
>TRBJ2-7|TRBV6-1|TRBD1|NA
TGTGCCAGCAGTTCTACGGACAGGGGGGGGCTCGAGCAGTACTTC
CASSSTDRGGLEQYF
>TRBJ2-1|TRBV10-2|NA|NA
TGCGCCAGCAGTGAGTCGGGAAAGCAGTTCTTC
CASSESGKQFF
>TRBJ1-2|TRBV19|TRBD1|few
TGTGCCAGTAGATCCACCGCCGACAGGGGCTATGGCTACACCTTC
CASRSTADRGYGYTF
>TRBJ1-1|TRBV5-6|NA|NA
TGTGCCAGCAGTCGGGGGCGGGATGAAGCTTTCTTT
CASSRGRDEAFF
>TRBJ1-1|TRBV21-1|NA|few
TGTGCCAGCAGCAAACCAACAAAAAGGCACACTGAAGCTTTCTTT
CASSKPTKRHTEAFF
>TRBJ1-1|TRBV30|TRBD1|few
TGTGCCTGGAGTGTACGACAGGGCACTGAAGCTTTCTTT
CAWSVRQGTEAFF
>TRBJ1-2|TRBV7-9|NA|NA
TGTGCCAGCAGGCTTGTCCTGGATGGCTACACCTTC
CASRLVLDGYTF
>TRBJ2-3|TRBV11-2|TRBD2|NA
TGTGCCAGCAGCGCCCGACTAGCGGGGTTCACAGATACGCAGTATTTT
CASSARLAGFTDTQYF
>TRBJ2-1|TRBV5-1|NA|NA
TGCGCCAGCAGCTTTACCTCCAATGAGCAGTTCTTC
CASSFTSNEQFF
>TRBJ2-3|TRBV7-9|NA|NA
TGTGCCAGCAGCCCGACCTCCAGGGATACGCAGTATTTT
CASSPTSRDTQYF
>TRBJ2-1|TRBV7-3|NA|NA
TGTGCCAGCAGCAAGGGCTCCTACAATGAGCAGTTCTTC
CASSKGSYNEQFF
>TRBJ1-5|TRBV4-1|NA|NA
TGCGCCAGCAGCCAAGAGTTCCAGGGCCAGCCCCAGCATTTT
CASSQEFQGQPQHF
>TRBJ2-5|TRBV4-1|NA|NA
TGCGCCAGCAGCCCGCAGCGTGGGGGCAAAGAGACCCAGTACTTC
CASSPQRGGKETQYF
>TRBJ2-7|TRBV5-1|NA|NA
TGCGCCAGCAGCTTCGGGAGTATCTCCTACGAGCAGTACTTC
CASSFGSISYEQYF
>TRBJ2-3|TRBV2|NA|once
TGTGCCAGCGGTATGAGGCGCACAGATACGCAGTATTTT
CASGMRRTDTQYF
>TRBJ2-2|TRBV30|NA|NA
TGTGCTTGGACCGGAGGGACCGGGGAGCTGTTTTTT
CAWTGGTGELFF
>TRBJ1-1|TRBV19|NA|few
TGTGCCAGTAGTATAGTTTGGTTACCCACTGAAGCTTTCTTT
CASSIVWLPTEAFF
>TRBJ2-2|TRBV5-1|TRBD2|NA
TGCGCCAGCAGCTTGGCTGCGGGAGTGGCCGGGGAGCTGTTTTTT
CASSLAAGVAGELFF
>TRBJ2-7|TRBV27|TRBD2|once
TGTGCCAGCAGTCCATCCCTTTATAGCGGGAGAGGATACGAGCAGTACTTC
CASSPSLYSGRGYEQYF
>TRBJ2-2|TRBV2|NA|NA
TGTGCCAGCAGCTACTACGGGGACACCGGGGAGCTGTTTTTT
CASSYYGDTGELFF
>TRBJ1-2|TRBV10-3|NA|NA
TGTGCCATCAGTGAGGGGGAGCTCCGGGGCTACACCTTC
CAISEGELRGYTF
>TRBJ2-7|TRBV18|TRBD2|few
TGTGCCAGCTCACCAGGCGCCGGGGGGTCCTACGAGCAGTACTTC
CASSPGAGGSYEQYF
>TRBJ1-1|TRBV10-3|TRBD1|NA
TGTGCCATCAAAGGGACAGGGGACACTGAAGCTTTCTTT
CAIKGTGDTEAFF